The 6 T cell receptor beta chains given below trace back to one sample, sequenced in a study of cytotoxic CD8 clonotypes in ibrutinib-treated CLL (dated by TCRdb to about 2021). Preparation of the library involved the immunoSEQ multiplex PCR assay. The table comes from immuneACCESS by way of TCRdb, which keeps in-frame sequences with V and J called. Part of the clones is missing from these tables; in studies checked, under half for an unresolved V gene and the rest for unknown reasons. A total of around 20,000 clones appear in this sample, roughly 75% of them only once. Clones ranked in the top ten supply more than 7% of the sample. Material: PBMCs, obtained before ibrutinib treatment. These receptors were collected from a human donor with chronic lymphocytic leukemia.

The chain links TRBV15 to TRBJ2-1, with 13 bases lining up with TRBD2. The CDR3 length is 16 residues. Germline CDR1 reads LNHNV; CDR2 reads YYDKDF (reference sequence). J lost 0 bases, V lost 5 bases, and 1 base had no gene match. The CDR3 sequence is CATSRLAGGSYNEQFF. CDR3 nucleotides: TGTGCCACCAGCCGACTAGCGGGAGGCTCCTACAATGAGCAGTTCTTC. The whole variable domain, filled in from reference TRBV15 and TRBJ2-1, reads DAMVIQNPRYQVTQFGKPVTLSCSQTLNHNVMYWYQQKSSQAPKLLFHYYDKDFNNEADTPDNFQSRRPNTSFCFLDIRSPGLGDTAMYLCATSRLAGGSYNEQFFGPGTRLTVL.

This clone was detected a few times. The chain combines TRBV4-3 with TRBJ1-4, with a tentative D call TRBD1 (6 bases). CDR1 is LGHNA and CDR2 is YSLEER in the germline V gene. The CDR3 has 18 amino acids. With 0 bases removed from V and 3 bases from J, the gap between germline ends came to 17 bases. CDR3 loop: CASSQDRKGGTANEKLFF. The CDR3 nucleotides read TGCGCCAGCAGCCAAGATCGCAAAGGGGGAACAGCTAATGAAAAACTGTTTTTT.

In DNA form, the CDR3 reads TGTGCCAGCAGCTTGACGGGGGCCCTCGATGAGCAGTTCTTC. Translation: CASSLTGALDEQFF. The V gene is TRBV5-4, the J gene TRBJ2-1, with D perhaps being TRBD1 or TRBD2 (6 bases each). Trimming cost V 1 base and J 8 bases, with 13 bases left between them. CDR1 and CDR2 (germline): SGHNT, YYREEE (reference sequence). This CDR3 region has 14 residues.

The chain employs TRBV5-5 and TRBJ2-1, with 7 bases fitting TRBD1. CDR3 length: 19 residues. Germline V lookup: CDR1 SGHKS, CDR2 YYEKEE (reference sequence). The ends lost 0 bases at V and 0 bases at J; junction bases unmatched: 12. The DNA for the CDR3 is TGTGCCAGCAGCTTGGCCAGGTTTTACAGGGGAAGCTCCTACAATGAGCAGTTCTTC. Amino acids: CASSLARFYRGSSYNEQFF.

The genes are TRBV2 and TRBJ2-3, with D possibly being TRBD1 (5 bases). Germline CDR1 SNHLY, CDR2 FYNNEI. This CDR3 has 14 amino acids. Trimming stripped 6 bases from V and 1 base from J, with 11 bases between. CDR3 protein: CASRTELGTDTQYF. The CDR3 nucleotides read TGTGCCAGCAGGACAGAGTTGGGCACAGATACGCAGTATTTT.

V and J are TRBV28 and TRBJ2-7; D is ambiguous. The CDR3 is 12 amino acids. The germline V gene encodes CDR1 MDHEN and CDR2 SYDVKM. The CDR3 loop reads CAVVGRPYEQYF. CDR3 in DNA: TGTGCAGTGGTCGGTCGACCCTACGAGCAGTACTTC.